The clone carrying this T cell receptor (beta chain) was seen many times. Its specificity is unknown. The same CDR3 is also encoded by other DNA sequences in this sample. This record comes from a study of beta chain features in type 1 diabetes. General study results and limits: A potential PCR bias toward shorter templates would be equal in patient and control samples. Within each of all four CD4+ subsets, Type 1 diabetes patients had TCRB CDR3s that were moderately but significantly shorter. Any HLA type influence on TCRB rearrangement was left unresolved here.

The CDR3 is 13 residues long. Deletions cut 1 base from V and 3 bases from J, with 10 bases between. Germline CDR1 reads GTSNPN; CDR2 reads SVGIG (reference sequence). Every bit of the isolated RNA underwent reverse transcription, so sequencing read expressed TCRB transcripts. Naive, central memory and regulatory T cell samples averaged about 3.5 million reads. The method was immunoSEQ multiplex PCR; TCRdb's version includes in-frame clones alone and lacks a portion of them. Of about 300,000 clones listed, about 13% are singletons. Sequenced sample: naive CD4+ T cells from blood. The sequence was collected from a woman aged 18-29 years with type 1 diabetes. V is TRBV30 and J is TRBJ2-7; possibly TRBD1 for D (7 bases). The CDR3 protein is CAWSGQGGYEQYF. CDR3 nucleotides: TGTGCCTGGAGTGGACAGGGAGGCTACGAGCAGTACTTC.